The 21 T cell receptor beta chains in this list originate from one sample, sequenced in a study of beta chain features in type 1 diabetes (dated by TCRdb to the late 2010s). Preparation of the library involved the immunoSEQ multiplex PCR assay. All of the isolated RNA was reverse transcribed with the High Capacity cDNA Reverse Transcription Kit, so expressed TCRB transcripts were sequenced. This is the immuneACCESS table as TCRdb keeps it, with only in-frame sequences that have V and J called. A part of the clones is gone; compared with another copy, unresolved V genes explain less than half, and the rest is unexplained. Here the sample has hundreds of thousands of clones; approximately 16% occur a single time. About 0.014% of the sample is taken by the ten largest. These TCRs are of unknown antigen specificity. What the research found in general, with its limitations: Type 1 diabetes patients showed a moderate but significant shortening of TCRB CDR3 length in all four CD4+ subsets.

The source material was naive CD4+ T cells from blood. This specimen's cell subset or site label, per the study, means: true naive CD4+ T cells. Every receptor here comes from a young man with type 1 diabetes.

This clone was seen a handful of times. CDR3 sequence: CASSWGTSVYEQYF. The CDR3 bases are TGCGCCAGCAGCTGGGGGACTAGCGTTTACGAGCAGTACTTC. The chain uses TRBV5-1 and TRBJ2-7, with 10 bases identical to TRBD2. This CDR3 comprises 14 residues. With 3 bases clipped from V and 4 bases from J, the junction kept 4 bases outside the gene matches. Germline lookup yields CDR1 SGHRS and CDR2 YFSETQ.

The CDR3 sequence: CASSSRRQGPDTQYF. The CDR3 DNA reads as TGTGCCAGCAGTTCCCGAAGACAGGGGCCAGATACGCAGTATTTT. V gene TRBV6-5 combines with J gene TRBJ2-3, with TRBD1 matching 8 bases. The CDR3 length is 15 residues. The V and J ends lost 4 bases and 4 bases, in that order; junction bases with no gene match: 7. Germline V lookup: CDR1 MNHEY, CDR2 SVGAGI.

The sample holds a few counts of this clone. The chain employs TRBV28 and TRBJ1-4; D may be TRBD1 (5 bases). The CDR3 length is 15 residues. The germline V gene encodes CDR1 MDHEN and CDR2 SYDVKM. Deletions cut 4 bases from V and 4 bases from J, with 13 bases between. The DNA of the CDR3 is TGTGCCAGCAGTTCCCCCGACAGTTATAATGAAAAACTGTTTTTT. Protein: CASSSPDSYNEKLFF.

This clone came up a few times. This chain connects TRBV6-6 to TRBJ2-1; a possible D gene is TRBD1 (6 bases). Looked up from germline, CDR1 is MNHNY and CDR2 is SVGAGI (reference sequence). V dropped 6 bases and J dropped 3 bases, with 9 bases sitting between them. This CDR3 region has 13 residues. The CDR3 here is CASRRQVYNEQFF. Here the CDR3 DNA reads TGTGCCAGCAGACGACAGGTCTACAATGAGCAGTTCTTC.

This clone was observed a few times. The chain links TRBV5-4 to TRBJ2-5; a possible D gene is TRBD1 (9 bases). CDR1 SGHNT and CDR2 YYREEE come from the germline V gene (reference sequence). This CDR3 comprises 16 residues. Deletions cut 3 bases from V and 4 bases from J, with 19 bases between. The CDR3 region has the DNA TGTGCCAGCAGCTCCCGGACAGGGGCGGGAGGAGAGACCCAGTACTTC. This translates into CASSSRTGAGGETQYF.

In DNA form, the CDR3 reads TGCGCCAGCAGCCAAGTCCCCGGGAGTGCCTACAATGAGCAGTTCTTC. Encoded protein: CASSQVPGSAYNEQFF. The gene calls are TRBV4-1 and TRBJ2-1; D perhaps matches TRBD2 (6 bases). V was shortened by 1 base and J by 2 bases, with 12 bases between the two germline ends. Per germline, CDR1 MGHRA and CDR2 YSYEKL. CDR3 length: 16 residues.

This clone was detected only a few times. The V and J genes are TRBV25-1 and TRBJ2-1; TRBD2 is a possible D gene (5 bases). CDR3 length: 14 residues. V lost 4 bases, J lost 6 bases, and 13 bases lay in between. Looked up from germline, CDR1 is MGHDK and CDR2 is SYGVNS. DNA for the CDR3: TGTGCCAGCAGTGCAGCCGGGATTCCCAATGAGCAGTTCTTC. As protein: CASSAAGIPNEQFF.

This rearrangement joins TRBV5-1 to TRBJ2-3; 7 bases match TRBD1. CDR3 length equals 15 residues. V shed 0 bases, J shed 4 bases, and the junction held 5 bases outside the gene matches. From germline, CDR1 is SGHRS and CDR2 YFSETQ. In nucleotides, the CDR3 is TGCGCCAGCAGCTTGGGACCAGGGGGATCAGATACGCAGTATTTT. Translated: CASSLGPGGSDTQYF.

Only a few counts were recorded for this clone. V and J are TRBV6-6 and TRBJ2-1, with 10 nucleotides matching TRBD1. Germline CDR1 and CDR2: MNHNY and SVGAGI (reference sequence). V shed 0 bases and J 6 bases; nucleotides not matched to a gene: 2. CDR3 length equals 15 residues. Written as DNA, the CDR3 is TGTGCCAGCAGTTACTCCGGGACAGGGGTCAATGAGCAGTTCTTC. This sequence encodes CASSYSGTGVNEQFF.

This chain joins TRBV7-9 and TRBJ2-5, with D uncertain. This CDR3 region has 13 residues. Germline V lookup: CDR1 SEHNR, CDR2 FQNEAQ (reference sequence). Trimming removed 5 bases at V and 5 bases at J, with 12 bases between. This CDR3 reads CASSQRPWETQYF. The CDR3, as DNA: TGTGCCAGCAGCCAGCGCCCCTGGGAGACCCAGTACTTC.

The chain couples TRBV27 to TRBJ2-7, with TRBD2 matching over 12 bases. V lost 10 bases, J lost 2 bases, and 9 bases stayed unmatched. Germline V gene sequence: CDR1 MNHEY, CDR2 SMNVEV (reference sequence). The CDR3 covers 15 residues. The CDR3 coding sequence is TGTGCCATCCCTAACCCTAGCGGGAGGGCCTACGAGCAGTACTTC. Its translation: CAIPNPSGRAYEQYF.

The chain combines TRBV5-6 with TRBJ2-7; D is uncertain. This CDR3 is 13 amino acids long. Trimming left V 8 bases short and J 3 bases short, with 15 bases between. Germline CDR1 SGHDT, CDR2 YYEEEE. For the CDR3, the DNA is TGTGCCAGTATGACGCGGTCGGGCTACGAGCAGTACTTC. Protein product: CASMTRSGYEQYF.

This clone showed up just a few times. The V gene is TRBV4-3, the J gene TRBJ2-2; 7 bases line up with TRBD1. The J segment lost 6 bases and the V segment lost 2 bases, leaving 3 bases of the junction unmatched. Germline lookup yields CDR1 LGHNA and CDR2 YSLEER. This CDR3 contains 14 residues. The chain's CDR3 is CASSQIQGAGELFF. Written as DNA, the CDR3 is TGCGCCAGCAGCCAAATTCAGGGGGCCGGGGAGCTGTTTTTT.

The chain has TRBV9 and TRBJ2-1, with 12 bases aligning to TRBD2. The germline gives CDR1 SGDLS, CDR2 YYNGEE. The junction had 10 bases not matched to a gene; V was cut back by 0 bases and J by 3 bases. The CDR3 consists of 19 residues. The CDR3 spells CASSVAPTRLAGDYNEQFF. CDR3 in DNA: TGTGCCAGCAGCGTAGCTCCTACTAGACTAGCGGGAGACTACAATGAGCAGTTCTTC. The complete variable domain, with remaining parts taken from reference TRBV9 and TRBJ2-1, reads DSGVTQTPKHLITATGQRVTLRCSPRSGDLSVYWYQQSLDQGLQFLIQYYNGEERAKGNILERFSAQQFPDLHSELNLSSLELGDSALYFCASSVAPTRLAGDYNEQFFGPGTRLTVL.

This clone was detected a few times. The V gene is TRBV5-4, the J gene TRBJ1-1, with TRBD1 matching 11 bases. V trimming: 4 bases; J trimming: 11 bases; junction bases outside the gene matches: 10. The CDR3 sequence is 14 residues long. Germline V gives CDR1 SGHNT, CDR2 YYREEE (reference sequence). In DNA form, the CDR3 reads TGTGCCAGCAGCCCTAGGCTTGGGGACAGGGGGGCTTTCTTT. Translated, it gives CASSPRLGDRGAFF.

The CDR3 reads CASSTSGGGGNEQFF. CDR3 in DNA: TGTGCCAGCAGTACCAGCGGGGGGGGAGGCAATGAGCAGTTCTTC. The chain joins TRBV6-6 to TRBJ2-1, with TRBD2 identical over 10 bases. The V gene's germline CDR1 is MNHNY and CDR2 SVGAGI (reference sequence). The ends lost 5 bases at V and 6 bases at J; junction bases unmatched: 7. The CDR3 spans 15 residues.

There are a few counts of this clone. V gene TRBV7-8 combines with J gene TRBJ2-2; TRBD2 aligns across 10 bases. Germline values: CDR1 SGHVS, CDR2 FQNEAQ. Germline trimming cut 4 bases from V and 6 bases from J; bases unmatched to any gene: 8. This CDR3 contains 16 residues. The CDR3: CASSSTSGRLSGELFF. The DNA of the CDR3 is TGTGCCAGCAGCTCGACTAGCGGGCGATTGTCCGGGGAGCTGTTTTTT.

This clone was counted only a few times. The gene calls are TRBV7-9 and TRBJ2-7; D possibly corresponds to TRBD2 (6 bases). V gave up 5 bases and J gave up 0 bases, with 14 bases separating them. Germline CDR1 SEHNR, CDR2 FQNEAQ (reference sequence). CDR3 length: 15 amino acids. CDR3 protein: CASSGLARSSYEQYF. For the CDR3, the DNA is TGTGCCAGCAGCGGTCTAGCGAGGAGCTCCTACGAGCAGTACTTC.

The CDR3 DNA follows: TGTGCCAGTAGTCCAGGGGGAGCTGGGGCCAACGTCCTGACTTTC. Translating gives CASSPGGAGANVLTF. The chain recombines TRBV19 with TRBJ2-6, with 7 bases lining up with TRBD1. In germline, CDR1 is LNHDA, CDR2 SQIVND (reference sequence). Germline trimming cut 5 bases from V and 2 bases from J; bases unmatched to any gene: 3. This CDR3 has 15 amino acids.

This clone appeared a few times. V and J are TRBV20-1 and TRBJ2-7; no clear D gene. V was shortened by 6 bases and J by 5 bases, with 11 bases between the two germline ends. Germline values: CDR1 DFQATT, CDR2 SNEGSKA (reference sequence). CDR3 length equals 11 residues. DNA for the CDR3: TGCAGTGCCCTCCGGGTCGACGAGCAGTACTTC. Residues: CSALRVDEQYF.

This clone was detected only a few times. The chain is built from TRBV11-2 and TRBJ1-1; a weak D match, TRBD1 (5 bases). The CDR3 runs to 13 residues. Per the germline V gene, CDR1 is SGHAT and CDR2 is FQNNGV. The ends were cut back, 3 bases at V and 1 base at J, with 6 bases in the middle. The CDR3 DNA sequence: TGTGCCAGCAGCTTTGACAGGAACACTGAAGCTTTCTTT. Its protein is CASSFDRNTEAFF.